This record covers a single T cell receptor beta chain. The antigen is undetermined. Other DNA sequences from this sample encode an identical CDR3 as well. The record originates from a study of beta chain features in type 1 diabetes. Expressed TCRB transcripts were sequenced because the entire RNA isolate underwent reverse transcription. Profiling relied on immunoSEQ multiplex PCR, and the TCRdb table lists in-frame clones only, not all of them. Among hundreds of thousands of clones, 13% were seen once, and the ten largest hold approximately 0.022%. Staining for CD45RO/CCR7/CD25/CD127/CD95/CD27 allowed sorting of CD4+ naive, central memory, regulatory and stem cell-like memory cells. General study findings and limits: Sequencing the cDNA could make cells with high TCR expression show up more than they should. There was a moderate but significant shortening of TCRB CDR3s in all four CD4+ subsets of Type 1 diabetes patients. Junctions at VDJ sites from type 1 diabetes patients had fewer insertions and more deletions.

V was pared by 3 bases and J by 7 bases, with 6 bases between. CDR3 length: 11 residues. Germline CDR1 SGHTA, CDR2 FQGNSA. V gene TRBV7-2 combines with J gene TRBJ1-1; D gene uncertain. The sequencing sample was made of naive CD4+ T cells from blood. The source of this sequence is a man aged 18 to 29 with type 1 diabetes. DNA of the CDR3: TGTGCCAGCAGCTTGTTCCGTGAAGCTTTCTTT. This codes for CASSLFREAFF.